The rows below give T cell receptor beta chains drawn from one sample of a study of T cell changes during pregnancy in multiple sclerosis. Some clones are missing from TCRdb's copy, which holds only in-frame ones; the method was immunoSEQ multiplex PCR. The table shows about 98,000 clones, with around 90% occurring only once. Sequenced here: peripheral blood, sampled after pregnancy. These receptors were collected from a female donor in good health, enrolled as a control in a pregnancy study. CDR3s include the opening cysteine and the closing phenylalanine or tryptophan. The order of the fields is V gene, CDR3 protein.

TRBV2 | CASTNLAYSSYNEQFF
TRBV4-1 | CASSQSGTSGTNEQFF
TRBV11-2 | CASRTPGGRAGETQYF
TRBV11-1 | CASSLASGREQYF
TRBV10-3 | CAISGLAGGREGSYEQYF
TRBV18 | CASSPTSDEQYF
TRBV28 | CASSPGGLSYNEQFF
TRBV5-4 | CASLGGVSSGYTF
TRBV7-9 | CASSPTGEYGYTF
TRBV5-6 | CASSLTVPGETQYF
TRBV7-9 | CAVLQGYGYTF
TRBV29-1 | CSVLSGTGVNYGYTF
TRBV11-2 | CASSLDPGLAATSGETQYF
TRBV15 | CATSAQLPGQSSYNSPLHF
TRBV27 | CASSFISRANTEAFF
TRBV7-9 | CASSLGQGVDNEQFF
TRBV5-6 | CASSSLGQGAVTEAFF
TRBV5-4 | CASSLEGVEPQHF
TRBV2 | CASSEISGRLVGEQYF
TRBV27 | CASSMTGAAEQYF
TRBV27 | CASRRVGSNQPQHF
TRBV13 | CASSSRRAGVHGQYF
TRBV5-8 | CASSFGEARPQHF
TRBV15 | CATSRGPGLAGTDTQYF
TRBV15 | CATSRDRVSSSYEQYF
TRBV4-1 | CASSPTTGAPSGNTIYF
TRBV7-9 | CASIPNRAGSYEQYF
TRBV9 | CASSVGPSSTIYF
TRBV27 | CASSLQGNYGYTF
TRBV10-3 | CAISRQGDYGYTF